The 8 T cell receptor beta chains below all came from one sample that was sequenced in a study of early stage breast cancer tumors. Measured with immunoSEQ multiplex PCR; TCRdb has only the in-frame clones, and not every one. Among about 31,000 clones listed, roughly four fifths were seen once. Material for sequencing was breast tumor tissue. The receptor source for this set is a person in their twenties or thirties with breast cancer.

CDR3 in amino acids: CSVEDRDRSLGGYTF. The CDR3 DNA sequence: TGCAGCGTTGAAGACCGGGACAGATCCCTCGGCGGCTACACCTTC. The gene calls are TRBV29-1 and TRBJ1-2; 7 positions match TRBD1. The CDR3 runs to 15 residues. The germline CDR1 and CDR2 sequences are SQVTM and ANQGSEA. Trimming at V came to 0 bases and at J to 8 bases, leaving 12 bases not matched to a gene.

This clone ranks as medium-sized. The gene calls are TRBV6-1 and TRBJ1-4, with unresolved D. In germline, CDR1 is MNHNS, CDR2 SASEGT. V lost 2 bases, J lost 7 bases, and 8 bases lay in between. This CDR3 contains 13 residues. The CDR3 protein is CASSEPGAEKLFF. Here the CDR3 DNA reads TGTGCCAGCAGTGAACCCGGCGCTGAAAAACTGTTTTTT.

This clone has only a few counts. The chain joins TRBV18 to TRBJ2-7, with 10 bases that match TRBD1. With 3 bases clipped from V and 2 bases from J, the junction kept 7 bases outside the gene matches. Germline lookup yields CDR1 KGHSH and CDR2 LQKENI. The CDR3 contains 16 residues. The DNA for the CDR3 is TGTGCCAGCTCACCCGTCCGGACAGGGGGAACCTACGAGCAGTACTTC. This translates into CASSPVRTGGTYEQYF.

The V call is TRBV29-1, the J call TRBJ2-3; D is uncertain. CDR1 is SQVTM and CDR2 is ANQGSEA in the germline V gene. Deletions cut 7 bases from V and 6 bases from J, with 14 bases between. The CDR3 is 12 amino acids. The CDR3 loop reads CSAGRPGDTQYF. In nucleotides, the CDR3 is TGCAGCGCCGGAAGGCCAGGTGATACGCAGTATTTT.

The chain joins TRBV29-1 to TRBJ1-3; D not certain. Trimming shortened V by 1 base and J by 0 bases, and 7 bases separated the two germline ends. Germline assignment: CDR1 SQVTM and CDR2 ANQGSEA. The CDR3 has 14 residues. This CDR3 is CSVEGLRSGNTIYF. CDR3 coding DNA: TGCAGCGTTGAAGGCCTACGCTCTGGAAACACCATATATTTT.

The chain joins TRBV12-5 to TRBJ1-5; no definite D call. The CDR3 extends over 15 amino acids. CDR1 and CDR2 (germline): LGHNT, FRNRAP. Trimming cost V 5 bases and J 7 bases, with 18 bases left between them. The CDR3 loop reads CASGPNPSRSQPQHF. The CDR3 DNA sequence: TGTGCTAGTGGTCCCAACCCTTCCAGGAGCCAGCCCCAGCATTTT.

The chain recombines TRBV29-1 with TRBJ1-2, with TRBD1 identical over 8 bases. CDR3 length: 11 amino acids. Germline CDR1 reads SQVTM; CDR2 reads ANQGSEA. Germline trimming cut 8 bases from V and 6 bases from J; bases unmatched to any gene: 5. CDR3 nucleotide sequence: TGCAGCTGCCTGGGACAGGATGGCTACACCTTC. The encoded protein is CSCLGQDGYTF.

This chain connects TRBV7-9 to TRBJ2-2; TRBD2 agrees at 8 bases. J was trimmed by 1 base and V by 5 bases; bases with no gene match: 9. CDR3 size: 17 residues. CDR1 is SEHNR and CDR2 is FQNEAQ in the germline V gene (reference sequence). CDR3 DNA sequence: TGTGCCAGCAGCCGGGGGGGGCTGGGCCTGAACACCGGGGAGCTGTTTTTT. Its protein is CASSRGGLGLNTGELFF.